This record looks at one T cell receptor beta chain sequence and its context. Clones were read by immunoSEQ multiplex PCR, and TCRdb kept only the in-frame ones, dropping some. There are 25,000 to 35,000 clones in the sample; 65% to 90% occur only once, and around a fifth lies in the top ten. This record comes from a study of sequential checkpoint blockade in melanoma. Study summary: Arm A got nivolumab then ipilimumab; arm B the reverse, 1:1. After both sequences, patients received maintenance nivolumab.

Treatment denoted: randomized to nivolumab then ipilimumab (arm A) or the reverse (arm B). No patient had prior DNA-damaging chemotherapy. From thawed PBMCs, live CD3+CD8+ cells negative for CD19 and CD56 were sorted. The starting material was CD8+ T cells sorted from blood (inferred from file names), obtained from a patient given nivolumab and ipilimumab in sequence. This clonotype was obtained from a human donor with melanoma.

The CDR3 spells CASSEGLAGAYEQYF. The CDR3 DNA is TGTGCCAGCAGCGAGGGACTAGCGGGGGCCTACGAGCAGTACTTC. The chain is built from TRBV13 and TRBJ2-5; 14 nucleotides align to TRBD2. The J call is doubtful: the DNA matches TRBJ2-7 better. The CDR3 has 15 amino acids. Germline V gene data show CDR1 as PRHDT and CDR2 as FYEKMQ (reference sequence).